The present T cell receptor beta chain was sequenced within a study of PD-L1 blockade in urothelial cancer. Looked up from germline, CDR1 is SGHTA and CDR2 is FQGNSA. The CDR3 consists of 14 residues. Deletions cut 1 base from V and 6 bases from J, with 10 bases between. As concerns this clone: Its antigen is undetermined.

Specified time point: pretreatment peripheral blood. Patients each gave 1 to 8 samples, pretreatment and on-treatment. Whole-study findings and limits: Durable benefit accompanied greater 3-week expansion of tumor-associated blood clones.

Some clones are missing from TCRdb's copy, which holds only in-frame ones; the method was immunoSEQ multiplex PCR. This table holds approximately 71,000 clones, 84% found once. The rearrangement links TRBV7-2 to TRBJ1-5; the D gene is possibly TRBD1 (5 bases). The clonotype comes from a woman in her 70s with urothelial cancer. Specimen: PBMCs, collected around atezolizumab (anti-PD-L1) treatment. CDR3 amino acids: CASSLGTGAQPQHF. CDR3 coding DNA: TGTGCCAGCAGCTTAGGCACAGGTGCTCAGCCCCAGCATTTT.